Listed below are T cell receptor beta chains from one sample, sequenced in a study of blood T cells in healthy people across ages. TCRdb redid the calling of the 5' RACE reads with MiXCR, one entry per CDR3 protein. The sample gives about 1.6 million distinct CDR3 sequences, 34% of which show up once; around 10% is in the top ten. Sequencing input: blood. All receptors derive from a woman in her 30s in good health. CDR3s include the opening cysteine and the closing phenylalanine or tryptophan.

v_call	j_call	cdr3_aa
TRBV6-5	TRBJ1-4	CASSYSGRDEKLFF
TRBV6-1	TRBJ1-2	CASTNRDQGYTF
TRBV15	NA	CATSRARQETQYF
TRBV7-9	TRBJ2-1	CASGSAGWEQFF
TRBV11-1	TRBJ2-2	CASSFSTNTGELFF
TRBV15	TRBJ1-1	CATTYRGEAFF
TRBV5-5	NA	CAGSAGEAGIEQYF
TRBV25-1	TRBJ2-1	CASSQARTGGNGQFF
TRBV6-1	TRBJ2-5	CASRRSSKETQYF
TRBV7-6	TRBJ1-1	CASSLETGNTEVFF
TRBV7-7	TRBJ1-5	CASSLVRGKKSCRDQPQHF
TRBV7-9	TRBJ2-3	CASSLVVRGSTDTQYF
TRBV28	TRBJ1-1	CASSPGGFLNTEAFF
TRBV27	TRBJ1-1	CASSYNRVFDTEAFF
TRBV5-5	TRBJ2-7	CASSLFTPYEQYF
TRBV7-9	TRBJ2-3	CASRVAGSSTDTQYF
TRBV28	TRBJ2-3	CASSLVGRRDTQYF
TRBV7-2	TRBJ2-7	CASSLRGRAGEQYF
TRBV7-9	TRBJ2-7	CASSQNRDRRYNEQCF
TRBV28	TRBJ2-3	CASTGQTDTQYF